These T cell receptor beta chains were read from a single sample in a study of blood T cell repertoires in COVID-19. The assay was immunoSEQ multiplex PCR, and TCRdb's table has in-frame clones only and misses some. The table has roughly 250,000 clones, approximately 90% seen once; the top ten hold 2% to 2.5%. What was sequenced was peripheral blood. These receptors all come from a woman aged 35 to 49 who had recovered from COVID-19. CDR3s include the opening cysteine and the closing phenylalanine or tryptophan. Each record gives: CDR3 protein, CDR3 DNA, J gene, V gene, D gene, clone size. D genes are given only for firm matches. Size is stated for part of the rows, as once, few or many counts, or as a class when the clone is expanded.

CDR3 protein: CASSRQSSYEQYF; CDR3 DNA: TGTGCCAGCAGCCGACAGAGCTCCTACGAGCAGTACTTC; J gene: TRBJ2-7; V gene: TRBV5-6; D gene: .; clone size: .
CDR3 protein: CASSLGQGLYEQYF; CDR3 DNA: TGTGCTAGCAGCTTAGGCCAGGGCCTCTACGAGCAGTACTTC; J gene: TRBJ2-7; V gene: TRBV7-7; D gene: .; clone size: .
CDR3 protein: CASSPDSQETQYF; CDR3 DNA: TGTGCCAGCAGCCCGGACAGCCAAGAGACCCAGTACTTC; J gene: TRBJ2-5; V gene: TRBV7-9; D gene: .; clone size: .
CDR3 protein: CASSRQGKAKNIQYF; CDR3 DNA: TGTGCCAGTAGCAGACAGGGGAAAGCCAAAAACATTCAGTACTTC; J gene: TRBJ2-4; V gene: TRBV19; D gene: TRBD1; clone size: once
CDR3 protein: CASSAGLAYNEQFF; CDR3 DNA: TGTGCCAGCAGCGCGGGACTAGCGTACAATGAGCAGTTCTTC; J gene: TRBJ2-1; V gene: TRBV7-6; D gene: TRBD2; clone size: .
CDR3 protein: CASIQRGGGRLRTGELFF; CDR3 DNA: TGTGCCAGCATCCAACGGGGCGGGGGGCGCCTCCGGACCGGGGAGCTGTTTTTT; J gene: TRBJ2-2; V gene: TRBV19; D gene: TRBD2; clone size: .
CDR3 protein: CASSVDQGRSEAFF; CDR3 DNA: TGTGCCAGCAGCGTAGATCAGGGTCGCTCTGAAGCTTTCTTT; J gene: TRBJ1-1; V gene: TRBV9; D gene: .; clone size: .
CDR3 protein: CASSLQGLAEETQYF; CDR3 DNA: TGTGCCAGCAGCCTGCAGGGACTAGCGGAAGAGACCCAGTACTTC; J gene: TRBJ2-5; V gene: TRBV5-6; D gene: TRBD2; clone size: .
CDR3 protein: CASSTRTGGGEQYF; CDR3 DNA: TGTGCCAGCAGCACCAGGACAGGGGGCGGGGAGCAGTACTTC; J gene: TRBJ2-7; V gene: TRBV5-4; D gene: TRBD1; clone size: .
CDR3 protein: CASRAVTGYQETQYF; CDR3 DNA: TGCGCCAGCAGGGCCGTCACCGGGTACCAAGAGACCCAGTACTTC; J gene: TRBJ2-5; V gene: TRBV5-1; D gene: .; clone size: .
CDR3 protein: CASSEDRSYGYTF; CDR3 DNA: TGTGCCAGCAGCGAGGACAGGAGCTATGGCTACACCTTC; J gene: TRBJ1-2; V gene: TRBV11-2; D gene: TRBD1; clone size: .
CDR3 protein: CASSTGTGDPHSNQPQHF; CDR3 DNA: TGTGCCAGCAGTACCGGGACAGGGGATCCTCATAGCAATCAGCCCCAGCATTTT; J gene: TRBJ1-5; V gene: TRBV25-1; D gene: TRBD1; clone size: .
CDR3 protein: CASSLSLTGELFF; CDR3 DNA: TGCGCCAGCAGCTTGTCTCTGACCGGGGAGCTGTTTTTT; J gene: TRBJ2-2; V gene: TRBV5-1; D gene: .; clone size: .
CDR3 protein: CASSYDSHYGYTF; CDR3 DNA: TGTGCCAGCAGTTACGACAGTCACTATGGCTACACCTTC; J gene: TRBJ1-2; V gene: TRBV6-2/TRBV6-3; D gene: .; clone size: .
CDR3 protein: CATSALTGGYTF; CDR3 DNA: TGTGCCACCAGTGCCTTAACGGGAGGCTACACCTTC; J gene: TRBJ1-2; V gene: TRBV24-1; D gene: .; clone size: .
CDR3 protein: CASSLVGTGFEQYF; CDR3 DNA: TGTGCCAGCAGCTTAGTCGGGACAGGGTTCGAGCAGTACTTC; J gene: TRBJ2-7; V gene: TRBV7-9; D gene: TRBD1; clone size: .
CDR3 protein: CASSFQGSSYEQYF; CDR3 DNA: TGTGCCAGCAGCTTCCAAGGGAGCTCCTACGAGCAGTACTTC; J gene: TRBJ2-7; V gene: TRBV11-2; D gene: .; clone size: few
CDR3 protein: CAWRNSFGQGQFF; CDR3 DNA: TGTGCCTGGAGGAACTCCTTCGGACAGGGACAGTTCTTC; J gene: TRBJ2-1; V gene: TRBV30; D gene: TRBD1; clone size: .
CDR3 protein: CASSYLRDNEQFF; CDR3 DNA: TGTGCCAGCAGTTATTTGAGGGACAATGAGCAGTTCTTC; J gene: TRBJ2-1; V gene: TRBV6-5; D gene: .; clone size: .
CDR3 protein: CASSRGGTGGETQYF; CDR3 DNA: TGTGCCAGCAGCCGGGGCGGTACAGGGGGAGAGACCCAGTACTTC; J gene: TRBJ2-5; V gene: TRBV5-5; D gene: TRBD1; clone size: .
CDR3 protein: CASSTDWGLVEQFF; CDR3 DNA: TGTGCCAGCAGCACTGATTGGGGGCTCGTGGAGCAGTTCTTC; J gene: TRBJ2-1; V gene: TRBV7-2; D gene: .; clone size: .
CDR3 protein: CASRQTGRIDEQYF; CDR3 DNA: TGTGCCAGCAGACAGACAGGGAGAATCGACGAGCAGTACTTC; J gene: TRBJ2-7; V gene: TRBV27; D gene: TRBD1; clone size: once
CDR3 protein: CASSLEPGVSYEQYF; CDR3 DNA: TGCGCCAGCAGCTTGGAGCCGGGAGTCTCCTACGAGCAGTACTTC; J gene: TRBJ2-7; V gene: TRBV5-1; D gene: .; clone size: once
CDR3 protein: CASSLPAGTEVYGYTF; CDR3 DNA: TGTGCCAGCAGCTTACCGGCCGGGACAGAAGTCTATGGCTACACCTTC; J gene: TRBJ1-2; V gene: TRBV7-9; D gene: TRBD1; clone size: .
CDR3 protein: CASSSYRDPLSGNTIYF; CDR3 DNA: TGTGCCAGCAGTTCCTACAGGGACCCCCTTTCTGGAAACACCATATATTTT; J gene: TRBJ1-3; V gene: TRBV28; D gene: .; clone size: .
CDR3 protein: CSADSGGRDEQFF; CDR3 DNA: TGCAGCGCCGACTCGGGAGGTCGCGATGAGCAGTTCTTC; J gene: TRBJ2-1; V gene: TRBV29-1; D gene: TRBD2; clone size: .
CDR3 protein: CASSPLTSGGRYEQYF; CDR3 DNA: TGTGCCAGTAGTCCTTTGACTAGCGGGGGCCGCTACGAGCAGTACTTC; J gene: TRBJ2-7; V gene: TRBV19; D gene: TRBD2; clone size: .
CDR3 protein: CASSQEGGGVYEQYF; CDR3 DNA: TGCGCCAGCAGCCAAGAGGGGGGTGGAGTTTACGAGCAGTACTTC; J gene: TRBJ2-7; V gene: TRBV4-3; D gene: .; clone size: .
CDR3 protein: CASSQGQGGGYTF; CDR3 DNA: TGCGCCAGCAGCCAGGGACAGGGCGGTGGCTACACCTTC; J gene: TRBJ1-2; V gene: TRBV5-1; D gene: TRBD1; clone size: once
CDR3 protein: CASSLRTGRPGELFF; CDR3 DNA: TGTGCCAGCAGCCTGAGGACAGGGCGGCCCGGGGAGCTGTTTTTT; J gene: TRBJ2-2; V gene: TRBV11-1; D gene: TRBD1; clone size: .
CDR3 protein: CATSDILPGPGGEQFF; CDR3 DNA: TGTGCCACCAGTGACATATTACCGGGACCCGGGGGTGAGCAGTTCTTC; J gene: TRBJ2-1; V gene: TRBV24-1; D gene: .; clone size: .
CDR3 protein: CASSYVENYGYTF; CDR3 DNA: TGTGCCAGCAGTTACGTAGAGAACTATGGCTACACCTTC; J gene: TRBJ1-2; V gene: TRBV6-5; D gene: .; clone size: .
CDR3 protein: CASSPLDSSGYTF; CDR3 DNA: TGCGCCAGCAGCCCCCTGGACAGTTCCGGCTACACCTTC; J gene: TRBJ1-2; V gene: TRBV4-3; D gene: .; clone size: .
CDR3 protein: CASSLMPGLAATTDTQYF; CDR3 DNA: TGTGCCAGCAGCTTAATGCCTGGACTAGCGGCTACTACAGATACGCAGTATTTT; J gene: TRBJ2-3; V gene: TRBV7-3; D gene: TRBD2; clone size: .
CDR3 protein: CASSTSGKGNEQFF; CDR3 DNA: TGTGCCAGTAGCACTAGCGGGAAAGGTAATGAGCAGTTCTTC; J gene: TRBJ2-1; V gene: TRBV19; D gene: TRBD2; clone size: once
CDR3 protein: CASSQVRPSGTGREKLFF; CDR3 DNA: TGCGCCAGCAGCCAAGTAAGGCCCTCCGGGACCGGGAGGGAAAAACTGTTTTTT; J gene: TRBJ1-4; V gene: TRBV4-3; D gene: .; clone size: .
CDR3 protein: CASRSFGGQNYGYTF; CDR3 DNA: TGTGCCAGCAGGAGTTTTGGAGGACAGAACTATGGCTACACCTTC; J gene: TRBJ1-2; V gene: TRBV28; D gene: .; clone size: .
CDR3 protein: CASSTRPGQSYEQYF; CDR3 DNA: TGTGCCAGTAGTACTCGTCCGGGACAGTCTTACGAGCAGTACTTC; J gene: TRBJ2-7; V gene: TRBV19; D gene: TRBD1; clone size: .
CDR3 protein: CAWSVGGRDQPQHF; CDR3 DNA: TGTGCCTGGAGTGTGGGGGGGAGAGATCAGCCCCAGCATTTT; J gene: TRBJ1-5; V gene: TRBV30; D gene: .; clone size: .
CDR3 protein: CASSPTVSNQPQHF; CDR3 DNA: TGTGCCAGCTCACCGACAGTTAGCAATCAGCCCCAGCATTTT; J gene: TRBJ1-5; V gene: TRBV18; D gene: .; clone size: few
CDR3 protein: CASSSIGLANSYEQYF; CDR3 DNA: TGTGCCAGCAGCTCGATCGGACTAGCGAACTCCTACGAGCAGTACTTC; J gene: TRBJ2-7; V gene: TRBV7-2; D gene: TRBD2; clone size: .
CDR3 protein: CASSLPLWGGTQYF; CDR3 DNA: TGTGCCAGCAGTTTGCCCTTGTGGGGGGGGACCCAGTACTTC; J gene: TRBJ2-5; V gene: TRBV6-2/TRBV6-3; D gene: TRBD2; clone size: .
CDR3 protein: CASSTELAASSYEQYF; CDR3 DNA: TGTGCCAGCAGCACGGAACTAGCGGCAAGCTCCTACGAGCAGTACTTC; J gene: TRBJ2-7; V gene: TRBV5-4; D gene: TRBD2; clone size: .
CDR3 protein: CASSLIRLAVTDTQYF; CDR3 DNA: TGTGCCAGCAGTTTAATACGACTAGCGGTTACAGATACGCAGTATTTT; J gene: TRBJ2-3; V gene: TRBV27; D gene: TRBD2; clone size: .
CDR3 protein: CASQLASTGELFF; CDR3 DNA: TGTGCCAGCCAACTAGCAAGCACCGGGGAGCTGTTTTTT; J gene: TRBJ2-2; V gene: TRBV7-3; D gene: .; clone size: .
CDR3 protein: CASSQYPAGGDYNEQFF; CDR3 DNA: TGTGCCAGCAGCCAGTATCCAGCGGGGGGTGACTACAATGAGCAGTTCTTC; J gene: TRBJ2-1; V gene: TRBV3-1/TRBV3-2; D gene: TRBD2; clone size: .
CDR3 protein: CASTDRGVRDQPQHF; CDR3 DNA: TGTGCCAGTACCGACAGGGGAGTTCGGGATCAGCCCCAGCATTTT; J gene: TRBJ1-5; V gene: TRBV19; D gene: TRBD1; clone size: .
CDR3 protein: CASSPRGSGGISSTDTQYF; CDR3 DNA: TGCGCCAGCAGCCCTCGGGGTAGCGGGGGCATTTCTAGCACAGATACGCAGTATTTT; J gene: TRBJ2-3; V gene: TRBV4-3; D gene: TRBD2; clone size: .
CDR3 protein: CASSPGWQGSTGYTF; CDR3 DNA: TGTGCCAGCAGCCCTGGGTGGCAGGGGTCGACGGGCTACACCTTC; J gene: TRBJ1-2; V gene: TRBV3-1/TRBV3-2; D gene: .; clone size: .
CDR3 protein: CASQTLREGYEQYF; CDR3 DNA: TGTGCCTCTCAGACCCTACGGGAGGGCTACGAGCAGTACTTC; J gene: TRBJ2-7; V gene: TRBV27; D gene: TRBD2; clone size: .
CDR3 protein: CASSYRSYEQYF; CDR3 DNA: TGTGCCAGCAGTTACCGCAGCTACGAGCAGTACTTC; J gene: TRBJ2-7; V gene: TRBV6-2/TRBV6-3; D gene: .; clone size: .
CDR3 protein: CASSLMISTGAPDTQYF; CDR3 DNA: TGTGCCAGCAGCCTAATGATCTCGACAGGGGCCCCAGATACGCAGTATTTT; J gene: TRBJ2-3; V gene: TRBV7-3; D gene: TRBD1; clone size: once
CDR3 protein: CASSPGTANTGELFF; CDR3 DNA: TGTGCCAGCAGCCCCGGGACAGCCAACACCGGGGAGCTGTTTTTT; J gene: TRBJ2-2; V gene: TRBV7-9; D gene: TRBD1; clone size: once
CDR3 protein: CAQETGANVLTF; CDR3 DNA: TGTGCCCAGGAAACTGGGGCCAACGTCCTGACTTTC; J gene: TRBJ2-6; V gene: TRBV2; D gene: .; clone size: .
CDR3 protein: CASRNSRGITGELFF; CDR3 DNA: TGTGCCAGCAGGAACTCCAGGGGGATCACCGGGGAGCTGTTTTTT; J gene: TRBJ2-2; V gene: TRBV6-5; D gene: TRBD1; clone size: .
CDR3 protein: CASSFGGLAESEQYF; CDR3 DNA: TGTGCCAGCAGCTTTGGAGGACTAGCGGAATCGGAGCAGTACTTC; J gene: TRBJ2-7; V gene: TRBV11-2; D gene: TRBD2; clone size: .
CDR3 protein: CASSLAPWAGGGADTQYF; CDR3 DNA: TGTGCCAGCAGCTTGGCCCCCTGGGCGGGAGGAGGGGCAGATACGCAGTATTTT; J gene: TRBJ2-3; V gene: TRBV5-4; D gene: TRBD2; clone size: .